A selection of T cell receptor beta chains follows, all from one sample in a study of T cell repertoires in cytomegalovirus infection. Via MiXCR, TCRdb re-called the reads, giving one row per CDR3 protein. Here the sample spans some 270,000 distinct CDR3 sequences, around 15% being singletons. Sequencing was done on a sample of CD8+ T cells from PBMCs. These receptors all stem from a human donor in good health (CMV status not recorded). Some clones in this sample may be carry-over from other donors' samples. Each CDR3 is given with its conserved first and last residue. D genes are given only for firm matches. Only part of the rows carry a size: once, few, many, or a class if the clone is expanded.

TRBD1	TRBJ2-7	TRBV18	once	CASSPERVIGQGQRDEQYF	TGTGCCAGCTCACCAGAGAGGGTCATAGGACAGGGGCAGCGGGACGAGCAGTACTTC
NA	TRBJ1-5	TRBV27	few	CASSYQGVTQPQHF	TGTGCCAGCAGTTACCAGGGAGTAACTCAGCCCCAGCATTTT
NA	TRBJ2-7	TRBV5-1	few	CASSLAGRPDEQYF	TGCGCCAGCAGCTTGGCGGGACGCCCCGACGAGCAGTACTTC
NA	TRBJ1-3	TRBV4-2	many	CASSQGLQGSENTIYF	TGTGCCAGCAGCCAAGGCTTACAGGGCTCTGAAAACACCATATATTTT
TRBD2	TRBJ2-7	TRBV19	NA	CASATSGVYEQYF	TGTGCCAGCGCGACTAGCGGGGTTTACGAGCAGTACTTC
NA	TRBJ1-5	TRBV7-8	many	CASSLNLNQPQHF	TGTGCCAGCAGCCTGAACCTTAATCAGCCCCAGCATTTT
NA	TRBJ2-3	TRBV10-3	NA	CAIGTADYSDTQYF	TGTGCCATCGGGACGGCGGACTATTCGGATACGCAGTATTTT
NA	TRBJ2-5	TRBV12-3/TRBV12-4	many	CASSLARDSYRTQYF	TGTGCCAGCAGTTTAGCACGGGACTCCTATAGGACCCAGTACTTC
TRBD1	TRBJ1-1	TRBV6-2/TRBV6-3	few	CASGMNRGPLGTEAFF	TGTGCCAGCGGGATGAACAGGGGGCCACTGGGCACTGAAGCTTTCTTT
NA	TRBJ1-1	TRBV12-3/TRBV12-4	many	CASSSDPNTEAFF	TGTGCCAGCAGTTCCGACCCGAACACTGAAGCTTTCTTT
NA	TRBJ2-7	TRBV28	few	CASSSPPHGPGDEQYF	TGTGCCAGCAGTTCTCCACCCCACGGGCCAGGAGACGAGCAGTACTTC
NA	TRBJ2-7	TRBV29-1	once	CSVVWGSLYEQYF	TGCAGCGTTGTGTGGGGGAGCCTGTACGAGCAGTACTTC
NA	TRBJ1-6	TRBV28	many	CATSDSRDNSPLHF	TGTGCCACCTCTGACAGCCGGGATAATTCACCCCTCCACTTT
NA	TRBJ1-2	TRBV6-2/TRBV6-3	few	CASIPVSANYGYTF	TGTGCCAGCATTCCCGTGTCGGCTAACTATGGCTACACCTTC
NA	TRBJ1-3	TRBV20-1	NA	CSARDFKARSGGNTIYF	TGCAGTGCTAGAGATTTTAAGGCCCGGTCGGGAGGAAACACCATATATTTT
TRBD1	TRBJ1-1	TRBV19	NA	CVSSKGAGTEAFF	TGTGTCAGTAGTAAGGGGGCCGGCACTGAAGCTTTCTTT
NA	TRBJ2-7	TRBV28	many	CASRAPHQSSYEQYF	TGTGCCAGCAGAGCACCCCACCAGAGCTCCTACGAGCAGTACTTC
TRBD1	TRBJ2-7	TRBV29-1	few	CSVRGTGGDYEQYF	TGCAGCGTCCGAGGGACAGGGGGAGACTACGAGCAGTACTTC
NA	TRBJ2-3	TRBV7-9	many	CASSPKEYGTGTDTQYF	TGTGCCAGCAGCCCTAAGGAGTACGGGACCGGCACAGATACGCAGTATTTT
NA	TRBJ2-7	TRBV28	few	CASSLQAYEQYF	TGTGCCAGCAGTTTACAAGCCTACGAGCAGTACTTC
NA	TRBJ2-6	TRBV18	NA	CASSPLGGANVLTF	TGTGCCAGCTCACCACTGGGCGGGGCCAACGTCCTGACTTTC
NA	TRBJ2-7	TRBV7-9	many	CASSSRGEQYF	TGTGCCAGCAGCTCGCGTGGGGAGCAGTACTTC
NA	TRBJ1-2	TRBV25-1	few	CASSEYLGGENGYTF	TGTGCCAGCAGTGAATATCTTGGAGGAGAGAATGGCTACACCTTC
TRBD2	TRBJ2-7	TRBV15	NA	CATSGLAGTYEQYF	TGTGCCACCAGCGGACTAGCGGGGACCTACGAGCAGTACTTC
NA	TRBJ2-1	TRBV27	many	CASSSTVFPYNEQFF	TGTGCCAGCAGCTCCACCGTTTTCCCCTACAATGAGCAGTTCTTC
NA	TRBJ2-3	TRBV6-6	few	CASSSYGRARRDTQYF	TGTGCCAGCAGTTCTTACGGGCGGGCCCGCAGAGATACGCAGTATTTT
TRBD1	TRBJ1-6	TRBV7-8	many	CASSQGQGVNSPLHF	TGTGCCAGCAGCCAAGGACAGGGTGTCAATTCACCCCTCCACTTT
NA	TRBJ2-1	TRBV6-2/TRBV6-3	many	CASTSWGSYNEQFF	TGTGCCAGCACCTCGTGGGGCAGCTACAATGAGCAGTTCTTC
NA	TRBJ1-1	TRBV29-1	NA	CSLNTGTEAFF	TGCAGCTTAAACACGGGCACTGAAGCTTTCTTT
TRBD1	TRBJ1-1	TRBV15	few	CATSRDRGTVNTEAFF	TGTGCCACCAGCAGAGATAGAGGGACAGTGAACACTGAAGCTTTCTTT
NA	TRBJ1-2	TRBV28	few	CASSLGAGYGYTF	TGTGCCAGCAGTTTAGGCGCGGGCTATGGCTACACCTTC
NA	TRBJ1-4	TRBV7-8	many	CASSRLSNNEKLFF	TGTGCCAGCAGCAGACTCTCCAATAATGAAAAACTGTTTTTT
NA	TRBJ2-3	TRBV7-6	many	CASSSFVADTQYF	TGTGCCAGCAGCTCCTTTGTTGCAGATACGCAGTATTTT